Below, 19 T cell receptor beta chains from the same sample are listed, as sequenced in a study of T cell repertoires in cytomegalovirus infection (dated by TCRdb to about 2019). Sequencing relied on an Illumina HiSeq 1500. The public reads were reprocessed in TCRdb via fastp at Q25 and MiXCR, keeping in-frame beta chains. Rows are combined by CDR3 protein, so each entry shows the most common genes and DNA. The sample yields 100,000 to 150,000 distinct CDR3 sequences; roughly 8.2% were counted once. The ten most abundant clones make up roughly a tenth of the sample. The sequenced material came from PBMCs. The origin of the receptors is a human donor in good health (CMV status not recorded). Some clones in this sample may be carry-over from other donors' samples.

The V and J genes are TRBV2 and TRBJ1-5; no reliable D call. Germline V gene data show CDR1 as SNHLY and CDR2 as FYNNEI. The CDR3 sequence is 15 residues long. V was cut by 7 bases and J by 2 bases, with 15 bases left in between. CDR3 residues: CASNPVGLGNQPQHF. CDR3 bases: TGTGCCAGCAACCCAGTAGGGTTGGGCAATCAGCCCCAGCATTTT.

This clonotype was seen ten or more times. J is TRBJ1-5 and V is TRBV28; D gene unclear. Germline lookup yields CDR1 MDHEN and CDR2 SYDVKM. V was shortened by 4 bases and J by 6 bases, with 19 bases between the two germline ends. The CDR3 sequence is 16 residues long. CDR3 coding DNA: TGTGCCAGCAGTTCAAACTCTGGGCCTGCCGGTCAGCCCCAGCATTTT. Translated, it gives CASSSNSGPAGQPQHF.

This clonotype was seen many times. The chain couples TRBV7-2 to TRBJ2-3, with D possibly matching TRBD2 (5 bases). Trimming left V 3 bases short and J 7 bases short, with 17 bases between. CDR3 size: 15 residues. Germline V CDR1 and CDR2: SGHTA, FQGNSA. The CDR3, as DNA: TGTGCCAGCAGCTTGCAAGAGCGGCTGGGGAATACGCAGTATTTT. It encodes CASSLQERLGNTQYF.

The sample holds a few counts of this clonotype. V is TRBV5-1 and J is TRBJ2-3; D not certain. There are 15 residues in the CDR3. From germline, CDR1 is SGHRS and CDR2 YFSETQ. V gave up 2 bases and J gave up 2 bases, with 12 bases separating them. Here the CDR3 reads CASSFYGEATDTQYF. In nucleotides, the CDR3 is TGCGCCAGCAGCTTCTACGGAGAGGCCACAGATACGCAGTATTTT.

In this sample, this clonotype turned up many times. V is TRBV11-1 and J is TRBJ2-5, with 11 bases matching TRBD2. There are 14 residues in the CDR3. The germline gives CDR1 SGHAT, CDR2 FQDESV (reference sequence). The J segment lost 3 bases and the V segment lost 3 bases, leaving 0 bases of the junction unmatched. CDR3 bases: TGTGCCAGCAGCTTGGGACTAGCGGAAGAGACCCAGTACTTC. Its translation is CASSLGLAEETQYF.

V and J are TRBV20-1 and TRBJ1-4; TRBD1 matches 10 bases. Germline CDR1 reads DFQATT; CDR2 reads SNEGSKA (reference sequence). Germline trimming cut 4 bases from V and 7 bases from J; bases unmatched to any gene: 12. The CDR3 contains 16 residues. The CDR3, as DNA: TGCAGTGCTACCCCTAATACGGGACAGGGGTTTGAAAAACTGTTTTTT. Protein product: CSATPNTGQGFEKLFF.

The table lists this clonotype with many counts. This chain connects TRBV7-9 to TRBJ1-2; 8 bases align to TRBD1. The CDR3 runs 14 residues. From germline, CDR1 is SEHNR and CDR2 FQNEAQ (reference sequence). Unmatched junction bases numbered 2, after V lost 3 bases and J lost 2 bases. The CDR3 sequence: CASSFGQGNYGYTF. The DNA for the CDR3 is TGTGCCAGCAGCTTTGGACAGGGCAACTATGGCTACACCTTC.

This clonotype was seen ten or more times. This sequence joins TRBV5-6 and TRBJ2-3; possibly TRBD2 for D (5 bases). V lost 4 bases to trimming and J lost 0 bases, with 12 bases between them. The CDR3 consists of 15 residues. The germline V gene encodes CDR1 SGHDT and CDR2 YYEEEE. The CDR3 DNA reads TGTGCCAGCAGCCCTGTCGGGGTTAGCACAGATACGCAGTATTTT. This codes for CASSPVGVSTDTQYF.

This clonotype has only a few counts. The J gene is TRBJ1-2, the V gene TRBV12-3 or TRBV12-4; a weak D match, TRBD1 (5 bases). This CDR3 spans 13 amino acids. Trimming left V 10 bases short and J 5 bases short, with 17 bases between. The CDR3 protein is CATTPGTPYGYTF. Written as DNA, the CDR3 is TGTGCCACTACCCCCGGGACGCCTTATGGCTACACCTTC.

This clonotype was counted many times. The chain couples TRBV7-6 to TRBJ2-3; D is undetermined. The CDR3 consists of 14 residues. Per germline, CDR1 SGHVS and CDR2 FNYEAQ. V was trimmed by 1 base and J by 0 bases, leaving 5 bases between them. The CDR3: CASSLVASTDTQYF. CDR3 sequence (DNA): TGTGCCAGCAGCTTAGTTGCTAGCACAGATACGCAGTATTTT.

This chain joins TRBV5-1 and TRBJ1-2, with 12 bases matching TRBD1. Trimming took 4 bases from V and 5 from J; bases not matched to a gene: 9. Germline V lookup: CDR1 SGHRS, CDR2 YFSETQ. The CDR3 has 16 amino acids. The CDR3 region is CASSGGQGASTYGYTF. The CDR3, as DNA: TGCGCCAGCAGCGGGGGACAGGGGGCGTCAACGTATGGCTACACCTTC.

This clonotype was counted many times. This chain joins TRBV28 and TRBJ1-1; TRBD1 matches 8 bases. V was clipped by 5 bases and J by 10 bases; unmatched bases: 6. The V gene's germline CDR1 is MDHEN and CDR2 SYDVKM. This CDR3 is built from 12 residues. For the CDR3, the DNA is TGTGCCAGCAGTCAGGGGGCGCGGGGAGCTTTCTTT. It is translated as CASSQGARGAFF.

This chain uses TRBV5-6 with TRBJ1-2, with D unclear. V was shortened by 5 bases and J by 6 bases, with 8 bases between the two germline ends. The CDR3 runs 11 residues. Germline values: CDR1 SGHDT, CDR2 YYEEEE. CDR3 sequence reads: CASSMRDGYTF. CDR3 coding DNA: TGTGCCAGCAGTATGCGAGATGGCTACACCTTC. The variable domain in full, with the rest retrieved from reference TRBV5-6 and TRBJ1-2, is DAGVTQSPTHLIKTRGQQVTLRCSPKSGHDTVSWYQQALGQGPQFIFQYYEEEERQRGNFPDRFSGHQFPNYSSELNVNALLLGDSALYLCASSMRDGYTFGSGTRLTVV.

The chain has TRBV11-2 and TRBJ2-2; 11 positions match TRBD2. Germline V gives CDR1 SGHAT, CDR2 FQNNGV. V lost 8 bases, J lost 5 bases, and 7 bases stayed unmatched. The CDR3 sequence is 15 residues long. The CDR3 is CASGYSGGVTGELFF. DNA for the CDR3: TGTGCCAGCGGCTATAGCGGGGGGGTTACCGGGGAGCTGTTTTTT.

This clonotype has a handful of counts. The chain has TRBV28 and TRBJ2-1; D perhaps matches TRBD1 (6 bases). The CDR3 is made up of 17 amino acids. V gave up 4 bases and J gave up 7 bases, with 23 bases separating them. CDR1 is MDHEN, CDR2 SYDVKM, per germline. CDR3 region: CASSSVQGLGPGNEQFF. CDR3 DNA: TGTGCCAGCAGTTCAGTACAGGGATTGGGGCCCGGAAATGAGCAGTTCTTC. The whole variable domain, filled in from reference TRBV28 and TRBJ2-1, reads DVKVTQSSRYLVKRTGEKVFLECVQDMDHENMFWYRQDPGLGLRLIYFSYDVKMKEKGDIPEGYSVSREKKERFSLILESASTNQTSMYLCASSSVQGLGPGNEQFFGPGTRLTVL.

This clonotype has a count of ten or more. The chain has TRBV15 and TRBJ2-3; TRBD2 matches 9 bases. Germline V gene lookup returns CDR1 LNHNV and CDR2 YYDKDF (reference sequence). The V gene end was trimmed by 1 base and the J gene end by 0 bases; junction bases not matched to a gene: 2. The length of the CDR3 is 16 residues. The CDR3 loop reads CATSRGLAESTDTQYF. DNA for the CDR3: TGTGCCACCAGCAGAGGACTAGCGGAGAGCACAGATACGCAGTATTTT. Full variable domain (missing parts from reference TRBV15 and TRBJ2-3): DAMVIQNPRYQVTQFGKPVTLSCSQTLNHNVMYWYQQKSSQAPKLLFHYYDKDFNNEADTPDNFQSRRPNTSFCFLDIRSPGLGDTAMYLCATSRGLAESTDTQYFGPGTRLTVL.

The rearrangement uses TRBV29-1 and TRBJ1-6, with unresolved D. This CDR3 spans 12 amino acids. The germline V gene encodes CDR1 SQVTM and CDR2 ANQGSEA. V lost 4 bases to trimming and J lost 12 bases, with 13 bases between them. The CDR3 here is CSVVPSSGPLHF. CDR3 in DNA: TGCAGCGTTGTACCGTCCTCAGGACCCCTCCACTTT.

This clonotype was seen repeatedly, ten times or more. The chain has TRBV7-2 and TRBJ1-4, with D perhaps matching TRBD1 (6 bases). The CDR3 sequence is 13 residues long. V was clipped by 6 bases and J by 13 bases, with 18 bases between them. Germline values: CDR1 SGHTA, CDR2 FQGNSA. The CDR3 region is CASSQGTPGRLFF. The CDR3, as DNA: TGTGCCAGCAGTCAGGGGACCCCCGGGAGACTGTTTTTT.

This clonotype has at least ten counts. The chain combines TRBV7-9 with TRBJ2-3; D unresolved. V lost 1 base to trimming and J lost 4 bases, with 9 bases between them. This CDR3 is 14 amino acids long. Per germline, CDR1 SEHNR and CDR2 FQNEAQ (reference sequence). CDR3 residues: CASSLGSGADTQYF. The CDR3 nucleotides are TGTGCCAGCAGCTTAGGGTCTGGGGCAGATACGCAGTATTTT.